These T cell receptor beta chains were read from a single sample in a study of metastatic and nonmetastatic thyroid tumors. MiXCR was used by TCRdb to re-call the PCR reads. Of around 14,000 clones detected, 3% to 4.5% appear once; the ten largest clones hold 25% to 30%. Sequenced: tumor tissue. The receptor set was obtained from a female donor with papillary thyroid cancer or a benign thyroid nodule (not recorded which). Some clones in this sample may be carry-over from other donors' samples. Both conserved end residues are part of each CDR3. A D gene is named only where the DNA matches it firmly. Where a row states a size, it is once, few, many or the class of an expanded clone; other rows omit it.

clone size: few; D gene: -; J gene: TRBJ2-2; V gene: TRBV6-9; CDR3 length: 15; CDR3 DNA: TGTGCCAGCAGTTACGGCAGGGTTGACACCGGGGAGCTGTTTTTT; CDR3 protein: CASSYGRVDTGELFF
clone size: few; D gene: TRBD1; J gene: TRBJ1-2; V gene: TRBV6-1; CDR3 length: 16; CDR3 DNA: TGTGCCAGCACCCTACGGGGAGACAGGGGCTTTTATGGCTACACCTTC; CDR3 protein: CASTLRGDRGFYGYTF
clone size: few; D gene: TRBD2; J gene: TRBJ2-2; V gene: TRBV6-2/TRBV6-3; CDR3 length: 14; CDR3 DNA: TGTGCCAGCACTCTGGCGGGGGAAGGCGGGGAGCTGTTTTTT; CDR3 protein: CASTLAGEGGELFF
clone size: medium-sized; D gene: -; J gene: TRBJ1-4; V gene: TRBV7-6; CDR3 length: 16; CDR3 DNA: TGTGCCAGCAGCTTAAACCCCCGGGAGGGAAGAGAAAAACTGTTTTTT; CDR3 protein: CASSLNPREGREKLFF
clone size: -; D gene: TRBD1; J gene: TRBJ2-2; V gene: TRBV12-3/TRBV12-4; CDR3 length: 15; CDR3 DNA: TGTGCCAGCAGGGGGACAGGGGTGGGCCTCGGGGAGCTGTTTTTT; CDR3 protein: CASRGTGVGLGELFF
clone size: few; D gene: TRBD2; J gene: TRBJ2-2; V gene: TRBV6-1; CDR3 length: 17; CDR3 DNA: TGTGCCAGCAGTGGGACTAGCGGGAGGGAGAACACCGGGGAGCTGTTTTTT; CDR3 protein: CASSGTSGRENTGELFF
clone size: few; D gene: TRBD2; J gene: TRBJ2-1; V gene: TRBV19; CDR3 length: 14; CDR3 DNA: TGTGCCAGTAAGATAGCGGGAGGAGTCAATGAGCAGTTCTTC; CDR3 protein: CASKIAGGVNEQFF
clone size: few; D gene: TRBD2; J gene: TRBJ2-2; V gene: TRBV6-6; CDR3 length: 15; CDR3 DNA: TGTGCCAGCAGTTACGGGACTAGCGGGAGTGGGGAGCTGTTTTTT; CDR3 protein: CASSYGTSGSGELFF
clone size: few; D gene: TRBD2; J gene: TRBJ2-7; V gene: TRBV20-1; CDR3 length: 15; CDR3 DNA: TGCAGTGCTACCTCAGAGGCTGGCGGGAGGATCGAGCAGTACTTC; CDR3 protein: CSATSEAGGRIEQYF
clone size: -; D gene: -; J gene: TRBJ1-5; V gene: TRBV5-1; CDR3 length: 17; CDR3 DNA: TGCGCCAGCAGCCAACGGAAGACCCGGGGTTGCAATCAGCCCCAGCATTTT; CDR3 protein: CASSQRKTRGCNQPQHF
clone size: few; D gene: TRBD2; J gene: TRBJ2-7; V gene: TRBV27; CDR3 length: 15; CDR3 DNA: TGTGCCAGCAGTCCATCACTAGCGGCCTTCTACGAGCAGTACTTC; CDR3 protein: CASSPSLAAFYEQYF
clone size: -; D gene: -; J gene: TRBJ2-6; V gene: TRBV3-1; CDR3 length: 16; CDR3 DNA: TGTGCCAGCAGCCCCTCAACCCCCTCTGGGGCCAACGTCCTGACTTTC; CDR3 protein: CASSPSTPSGANVLTF
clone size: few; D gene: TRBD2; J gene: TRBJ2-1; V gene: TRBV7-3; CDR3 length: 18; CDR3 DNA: TGTGCCAGCAGCTTAAAGGGACTAGCGGGAGAAAGTTGGGATGAGCAGTTCTTC; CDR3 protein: CASSLKGLAGESWDEQFF
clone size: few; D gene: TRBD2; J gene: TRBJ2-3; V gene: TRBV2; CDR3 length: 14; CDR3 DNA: TGTGCCAGCATGGGACTAGCGGACTCAGATACGCAGTATTTT; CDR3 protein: CASMGLADSDTQYF
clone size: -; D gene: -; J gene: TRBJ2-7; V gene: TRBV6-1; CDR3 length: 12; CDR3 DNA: TGTGCCAGCAGTGCGGGGGCGCTTGAGCAGTACTTC; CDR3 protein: CASSAGALEQYF
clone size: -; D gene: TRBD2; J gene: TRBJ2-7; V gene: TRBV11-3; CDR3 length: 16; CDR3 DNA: TGTGCCAGCAGCCCATTGGATGGCGGGAGCTCCTACGAGCAGTACTTC; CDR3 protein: CASSPLDGGSSYEQYF
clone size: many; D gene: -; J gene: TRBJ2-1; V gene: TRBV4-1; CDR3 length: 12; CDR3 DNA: TGCGCCAGCGCAGCCAGCCTCAATGAGCAGTTCTTC; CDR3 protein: CASAASLNEQFF
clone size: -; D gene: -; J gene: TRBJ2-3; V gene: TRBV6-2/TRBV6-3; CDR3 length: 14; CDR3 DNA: TGTGCCAGCAGTTACCTTGGTAGCACAGATACGCAGTATTTT; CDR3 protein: CASSYLGSTDTQYF
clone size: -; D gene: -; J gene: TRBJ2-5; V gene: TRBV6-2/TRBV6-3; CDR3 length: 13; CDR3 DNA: TGTGCCAGCAAGCAATATTTCGAAGAGACCCAGTACTTC; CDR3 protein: CASKQYFEETQYF
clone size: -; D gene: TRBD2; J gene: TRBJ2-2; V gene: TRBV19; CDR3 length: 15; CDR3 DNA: TGTGCCAGTAGCCTAGCGGGATTAAACACCGGGGAGCTGTTTTTT; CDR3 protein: CASSLAGLNTGELFF
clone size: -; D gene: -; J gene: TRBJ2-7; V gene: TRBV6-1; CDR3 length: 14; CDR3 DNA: TGTGCCAGCAGTGAACAGGACCTATCGTACGAGCAGTACTTC; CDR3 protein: CASSEQDLSYEQYF
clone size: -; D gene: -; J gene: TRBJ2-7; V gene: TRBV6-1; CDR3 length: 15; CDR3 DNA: TGTGCCAGCAGTGAAGTAAGTGGTGTAAGCTACGAGCAGTACTTC; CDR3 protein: CASSEVSGVSYEQYF
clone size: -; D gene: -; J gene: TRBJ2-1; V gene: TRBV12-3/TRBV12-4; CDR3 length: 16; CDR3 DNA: TGTGCCAGCAACCTAGTGGTGACTAGTTATAACAATGAGCAGTTCTTC; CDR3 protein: CASNLVVTSYNNEQFF
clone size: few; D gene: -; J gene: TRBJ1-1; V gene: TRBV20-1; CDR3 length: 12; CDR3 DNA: TGCAGTGCTAGAGTGTTGAACACTGAAGCTTTCTTT; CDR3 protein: CSARVLNTEAFF
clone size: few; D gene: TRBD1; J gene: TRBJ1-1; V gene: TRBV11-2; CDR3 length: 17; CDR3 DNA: TGTGCCAGCAGAAGGACAGGGCAGACCTTCCGTAAAACTGAAGCTTTCTTT; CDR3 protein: CASRRTGQTFRKTEAFF
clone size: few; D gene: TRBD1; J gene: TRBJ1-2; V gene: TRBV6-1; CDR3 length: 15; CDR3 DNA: TGTGCCAGCAGTGATCGGACAGGTATTAACTATGGCTACACCTTC; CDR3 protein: CASSDRTGINYGYTF
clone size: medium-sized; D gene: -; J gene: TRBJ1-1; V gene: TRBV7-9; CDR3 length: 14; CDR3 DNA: TGTGCCAGTATCCCGTGGCCCCCTGGGACTGAAGCTTTCTTT; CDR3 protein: CASIPWPPGTEAFF
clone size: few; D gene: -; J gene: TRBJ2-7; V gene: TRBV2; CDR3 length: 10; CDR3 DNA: TGTGCCAGCAGAGCAGACGAGCAGTACTTC; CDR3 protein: CASRADEQYF
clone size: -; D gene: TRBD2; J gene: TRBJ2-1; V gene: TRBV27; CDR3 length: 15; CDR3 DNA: TGTGCCAGCAGTTCCAGGACTAGCGGGAATTATGAGCAGTTCTTC; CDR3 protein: CASSSRTSGNYEQFF
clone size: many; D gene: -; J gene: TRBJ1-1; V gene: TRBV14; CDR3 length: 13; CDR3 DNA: TGTGCCAGCAGCCAAAATACGGTCACTGAAGCTTTCTTT; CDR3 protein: CASSQNTVTEAFF
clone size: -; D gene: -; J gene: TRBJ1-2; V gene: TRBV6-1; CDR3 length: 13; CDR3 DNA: TGTGCCAGCAGTCGAATCGGACTCTATGGCTACACCTTC; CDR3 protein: CASSRIGLYGYTF
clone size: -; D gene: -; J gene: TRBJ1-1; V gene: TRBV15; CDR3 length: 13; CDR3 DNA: TGTGCCACCACCAGAATTCTCCACACTGAAGCTTTCTTT; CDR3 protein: CATTRILHTEAFF
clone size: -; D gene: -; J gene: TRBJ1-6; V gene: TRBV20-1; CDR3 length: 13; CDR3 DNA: TGCAGTGCACCGGTCTCGGAAAGTTCACCCCTCCACTTT; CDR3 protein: CSAPVSESSPLHF
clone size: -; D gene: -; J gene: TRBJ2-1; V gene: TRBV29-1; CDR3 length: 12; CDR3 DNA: TGCAGCACGTCGGGACTCCAGAGTGAGCAGTTCTTC; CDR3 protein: CSTSGLQSEQFF
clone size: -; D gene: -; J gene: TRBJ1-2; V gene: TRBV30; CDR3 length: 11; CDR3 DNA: TGTGCCTGGATCCGGACACATGGCTACACCTTC; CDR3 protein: CAWIRTHGYTF
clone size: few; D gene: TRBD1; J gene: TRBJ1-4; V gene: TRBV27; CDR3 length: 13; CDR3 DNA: TGTGCCAGCAGTACGACGGACAGGGGCAAACTGTTTTTT; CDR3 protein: CASSTTDRGKLFF
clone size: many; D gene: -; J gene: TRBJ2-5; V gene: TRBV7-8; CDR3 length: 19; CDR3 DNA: TGTGCCAGCAGCTTAGCGTTGAGCCGCGTGCGGGCAGACCAAGAGACCCAGTACTTC; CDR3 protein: CASSLALSRVRADQETQYF
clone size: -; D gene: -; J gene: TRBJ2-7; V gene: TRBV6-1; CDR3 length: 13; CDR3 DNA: TGTGCCCGCTCAACCCAGGGGCGGGATGAGCAGTACTTC; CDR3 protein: CARSTQGRDEQYF